One and the same sample provided the 17 T cell receptor beta chains below, sequenced in a study of blood T cells in healthy people across ages. Using a J-beta primer mix together with a sample-barcoded 5' primer, a second PCR was run for about 6 to 11 cycles. TCRdb analysed the 5' RACE reads with MiXCR anew, one entry per CDR3 protein. The sample includes 700,000 or so distinct CDR3 sequences, roughly two fifths of them seen just once. Sequences were obtained from blood. The receptors originated from a man older than 75 in good health.

The chain carries TRBV4-3 and TRBJ1-5, with D uncertain. The CDR3 contains 15 residues. Germline CDR1 is LGHNA and CDR2 is YSLEER. Trimming removed 3 bases from V and 1 base from J, with 10 bases in between. CDR3 bases: TGCGCCAGCAGCCAGAATCCCGAGAGCAATCAGCCCCAGCATTTT. Its translation: CASSQNPESNQPQHF.

Remarks on this clonotype: This clone may be a read error of a much larger clone one base away. The chain has TRBV7-2 and TRBJ2-2, with 7 positions matching TRBD1. This CDR3 is 16 amino acids long. The V gene's germline CDR1 is SGHTA and CDR2 FQGNSA. Here the CDR3 reads CAGSFTGTANTGELFF. In DNA form, the CDR3 reads TGTGCCGGCAGTTTCACCGGGACAGCTAACACCGGGGAGCTGTTTTTT.

This clonotype was detected only a few times. This chain joins TRBV20-1 and TRBJ2-5; the match to TRBD2 covers 16 bases. The length of the CDR3 is 14 residues. Germline V lookup: CDR1 DFQATT, CDR2 SNEGSKA (reference sequence). The CDR3 here is CSLGLAGGKETQYF. DNA for the CDR3: TGCAGCTTGGGACTAGCGGGAGGGAAAGAGACCCAGTACTTC.

The chain is built from TRBV7-2 and TRBJ2-4; TRBD1 matches at 8 bases. Germline CDR1 and CDR2: SGHTA and FQGNSA. The CDR3 extends over 16 amino acids. After removal of 5 bases from V and 6 bases from J, the junction contained 12 bases not matched to a gene. The CDR3: CASSPLSTGEANIQYF. CDR3 DNA: TGTGCCAGCAGCCCCTTATCGACAGGGGAAGCAAACATTCAGTACTTC.

Points on this clonotype: Relative to the germline gene, one junction end is altered; a read error may explain this. The V gene is TRBV24-1, the J gene TRBJ2-3; D call uncertain. This CDR3 spans 14 amino acids. Germline CDR1 is KGHDR and CDR2 is SFDVKD. In DNA form, the CDR3 reads TGTGCCACCAGTGATTTGGTGGCCACAGAGACGCAGTATTTT. Translating gives CATSDLVATETQYF.

The chain carries TRBV24-1 and TRBJ2-5, with no clear D. CDR1 is KGHDR, CDR2 SFDVKD, per germline. This CDR3 comprises 13 residues. V was clipped by 4 bases and J by 11 bases, with 16 bases between them. In nucleotides, the CDR3 is TGTGCCACCAGTGACAGAAATGGGAATGAGCAGTACTTC. Translating it yields CATSDRNGNEQYF.

This clonotype came up many times. The chain recombines TRBV4-3 with TRBJ2-5, with D possibly matching TRBD2 (5 bases). The V end lost 3 bases, the J end lost 5 bases, and 13 bases lay between the germline ends. The CDR3 has 14 amino acids. CDR1 and CDR2 from the germline V gene are LGHNA and YSLEER. The CDR3 loop is CASSHRGMVETQYF. For the CDR3, the DNA is TGCGCCAGCAGCCATCGGGGTATGGTTGAGACCCAGTACTTC.

The rearrangement joins TRBV4-3 to TRBJ1-2; D remains unclear. The CDR3 sequence is 16 residues long. The germline gives CDR1 LGHNA, CDR2 YSLEER. Trimming stripped 0 bases from V and 3 bases from J, with 14 bases between. The CDR3 nucleotides are TGCGCCAGCAGCCAAGATTTGAACAGAGGGTACTATGGCTACACCTTC. Its translation is CASSQDLNRGYYGYTF.

V usage is TRBV12-3 or TRBV12-4 and J usage is TRBJ2-1; 11 bases line up with TRBD2. The CDR3 consists of 13 residues. The junction had 7 bases not matched to a gene; V was cut back by 9 bases and J by 9 bases. The CDR3 nucleotides read TGTGCCAGTGGGACTAGCGGCAAGGGTGAGCAGTTCTTC. This translates into CASGTSGKGEQFF.

V is TRBV11-2 and J is TRBJ2-5; no reliable D call. V was trimmed by 1 base and J by 2 bases, leaving 14 bases between them. The CDR3 totals 16 residues. Germline V gene sequence: CDR1 SGHAT, CDR2 FQNNGV. This CDR3 reads CASSLVPFNPQETQYF. DNA for the CDR3: TGTGCCAGCAGCTTAGTTCCATTCAACCCTCAAGAGACCCAGTACTTC.

This clonotype was counted between two and nine times. This chain uses TRBV9 with TRBJ2-3; D is perhaps TRBD1 (5 bases). The CDR3 covers 16 residues. Germline loops: CDR1 SGDLS, CDR2 YYNGEE. The ends were cut back, 3 bases at V and 8 bases at J, with 22 bases in the middle. This chain's CDR3 is CASSAASAARAATQYF. The CDR3 nucleotides read TGTGCCAGCAGCGCAGCTTCAGCCGCCAGGGCGGCTACGCAGTATTTT. Filled out from reference TRBV9 and TRBJ2-3, the complete variable domain reads DSGVTQTPKHLITATGQRVTLRCSPRSGDLSVYWYQQSLDQGLQFLIQYYNGEERAKGNILERFSAQQFPDLHSELNLSSLELGDSALYFCASSAASAARAATQYFGPGTRLTVL.

The rearrangement joins TRBV18 to TRBJ2-1; 13 bases are shared with TRBD2. The CDR3 is 22 amino acids. V dropped 0 bases and J dropped 2; count of bases not matched to a gene: 16. Per the germline V gene, CDR1 is KGHSH and CDR2 is LQKENI. CDR3 sequence reads: CASSPPQYVGTSGTNPYNEQFF. CDR3 DNA: TGTGCCAGCTCACCACCCCAATACGTCGGGACTAGCGGGACAAACCCCTACAATGAGCAGTTCTTC.

This clonotype was detected many times. The chain is built from TRBV27 and TRBJ2-1; TRBD2 is a possible D gene (6 bases). Deletions cut 10 bases from V and 9 bases from J, with 13 bases between. Looked up from germline, CDR1 is MNHEY and CDR2 is SMNVEV (reference sequence). This CDR3 contains 11 residues. The CDR3 coding sequence is TGTGCCACCCTTTTCGGGAGTGAGCAGTTCTTC. Its protein is CATLFGSEQFF.

The J gene is TRBJ1-5, the V gene TRBV20-1, with 12 bases matching TRBD1. The germline CDR1 and CDR2 sequences are DFQATT and SNEGSKA (reference sequence). The V gene end was trimmed by 5 bases and the J gene end by 7 bases; junction bases not matched to a gene: 12. This CDR3 is built from 16 residues. The CDR3 loop is CSASRAGQGARQPQHF. Written as DNA, the CDR3 is TGCAGTGCTTCCCGGGCGGGACAGGGGGCAAGGCAGCCCCAGCATTTT.

The J gene is TRBJ2-7, the V gene TRBV20-1; the D gene is possibly TRBD1 (5 bases). The germline V gene has CDR1 DFQATT and CDR2 SNEGSKA (reference sequence). V lost 3 bases and J 5 bases, leaving 14 bases between the germline ends. The CDR3 loop spans 13 amino acids. The DNA for the CDR3 is TGCAGTGCTAGGAGTGTACAACAGGACGAGCAGTACTTC. Translating it yields CSARSVQQDEQYF.

V is TRBV6-1 and J is TRBJ2-4, with D unclear. The J call may not be correct, given that the DNA end is closer to TRBJ2-7. The CDR3 loop spans 13 amino acids. Germline V gene lookup returns CDR1 MNHNS and CDR2 SASEGT. CDR3 sequence (DNA): TGTGCCAGCAGTGTTGACAAGGTCTTCGAGCAGTACTTC. Its protein product is CASSVDKVFEQYF.

The J gene is TRBJ1-2, the V gene TRBV4-3; D is unclear. The CDR3 is made up of 15 amino acids. Germline CDR1 LGHNA, CDR2 YSLEER. With 0 bases removed from V and 7 bases from J, the gap between germline ends came to 15 bases. The CDR3 loop is CASSQDPQEWTGYTF. CDR3 sequence (DNA): TGCGCCAGCAGCCAAGACCCCCAAGAATGGACTGGCTACACCTTC.